A selection of T cell receptor beta chains follows, all from one sample in a study of shared clonotypes between healthy human individuals. Repertoires were generated with immunoSEQ multiplex PCR, while TCRdb's copy carries only in-frame clones and drops some. The profile shows fewer than 3 million clones, less than 95% of them singletons. The sequencing input was naive CD4+ T cells from PBMCs. These receptors came from a young man in good health. Some clones in this sample may be carry-over from other donors' samples. CDR3s include the opening cysteine and the closing phenylalanine or tryptophan. The order of the fields is D gene, J gene, V gene, clone size, CDR3 protein, CDR3 DNA. D genes are given only for firm matches. For some rows the clone size is stated as once, few or many, or as a class when expanded; others skip it.

TRBD2 TRBJ2-1 TRBV11-3 . CASSLGVAGEKFF TGTGCCAGCAGCTTGGGGGTAGCGGGAGAAAAGTTCTTC
TRBD2 TRBJ2-1 TRBV15 . CATSKAGGRQLNEQFF TGTGCCACCAGCAAGGCGGGAGGCCGCCAGCTCAATGAGCAGTTCTTC
. TRBJ2-1 TRBV28 . CATIGLLALGYNEQFF TGTGCCACTATAGGACTCTTAGCCCTGGGGTACAATGAGCAGTTCTTC
. TRBJ2-7 TRBV4-3 once CASSRQVAYEQYF TGCGCCAGCAGCCGGCAGGTCGCCTACGAGCAGTACTTC
TRBD2 TRBJ2-1 TRBV9 . CASSVASGYNEQFF TGTGCCAGCAGCGTAGCTAGCGGCTACAATGAGCAGTTCTTC
TRBD2 TRBJ2-1 TRBV28 once CANCKAGRSRDEQFF TGTGCCAACTGCAAAGCGGGAAGGTCACGCGATGAGCAGTTCTTC
. TRBJ1-2 TRBV10-3 . CAISDVRRPYGYTF TGTGCCATCAGTGATGTGAGACGACCCTATGGCTACACCTTC
TRBD2 TRBJ2-1 TRBV18 . CASSPGLAGNYNEQFF TGTGCCAGCTCACCGGGACTAGCGGGGAACTACAATGAGCAGTTCTTC
. TRBJ2-5 TRBV5-1 . CASSLVGANLGETQYF TGCGCCAGCAGCTTGGTGGGGGCAAATTTGGGGGAGACCCAGTACTTC
TRBD2 TRBJ2-5 TRBV19 . CASSITSGRRETQYF TGTGCCAGTAGTATAACTAGCGGGAGGCGAGAGACCCAGTACTTC
. TRBJ2-1 TRBV27 . CASSSTLSSYNEQFF TGTGCCAGCAGTTCCACCCTTAGCTCCTACAATGAGCAGTTCTTC
. TRBJ1-4 TRBV6-5 . CASSRVGVTNEKLFF TGTGCCAGCAGTAGAGTGGGGGTGACTAATGAAAAACTGTTTTTT
. TRBJ2-7 TRBV4-1 . CASSPTLHSTSSYEQYF TGCGCCAGCAGCCCAACCCTACATTCCACCTCCTCCTACGAGCAGTACTTC
. TRBJ1-2 TRBV28 . CASSPNNYGYTF TGTGCCAGCAGTCCAAATAACTATGGCTACACCTTC